This TCR beta chain appears in the sequencing data of a study of cytomegalovirus exposure and HLA in healthy donors. Findings and caveats of the study: First-cohort TCR clusters tended to co-occur in the 120 or so validation repertoires, a later analysis found. Most observed TCR sequences were rare, whereas some public TCRs were detected in many donors. Confirmation was obtained in vitro that a few CMV-associated chains are specific for CMV antigens.

In the case of this clone: The antigen is undetermined.

Sequencing used immunoSEQ multiplex PCR; TCRdb keeps in-frame clones, though not all of them. The sample yields 120,000 or so clones, roughly 90% seen once. The source of this sequence is a woman aged 18-35 years in good health and CMV-seronegative. Input material: PBMCs.

The CDR3 spells CASSNTGELFF. The CDR3 DNA sequence: TGTGCCTCCTCGAACACCGGGGAGCTGTTTTTT. The V call is TRBV27, the J call TRBJ2-2; D not certain. CDR1 is MNHEY and CDR2 is SMNVEV in the germline V gene (reference sequence). This CDR3 has 11 amino acids. Trimming removed 11 bases at V and 0 bases at J, with 4 bases between.